This T cell receptor (beta chain) derives from a study of T cells in Graves' hyperthyroidism and ophthalmopathy. Broader study findings: Blood shared most expanded thyroid clonotypes above 0.001.

Amplification targeted TCR beta CDR3 regions from RNA transcripts. A set of HTBI primers served as the primers for a first-round RT-PCR of the TCR CDR3. One entry per CDR3 protein results from TCRdb running MiXCR on the multiplex PCR reads. The sample has over 250,000 distinct CDR3 sequences, 25% seen once. In patients aged 18 to 65, hyperthyroidism was newly diagnosed, with duration under 2 months. In regard to this clonotype: Its antigen is unidentified.

Sequencing was done on a sample of blood. This receptor was taken from a man aged 35 to 55 with Graves' hyperthyroidism that later progressed to Graves' ophthalmopathy.

CDR3 sequence: CSASDGLGETQYF. CDR3 coding DNA: TGCAGTGCTAGCGATGGCCTCGGGGAGACCCAGTACTTC. The chain couples TRBV20-1 to TRBJ2-5; D unclear. The CDR3 spans 13 residues. V was pared by 3 bases and J by 5 bases, with 13 bases between. CDR1 is DFQATT, CDR2 SNEGSKA, per germline (reference sequence).